These 21 T cell receptor beta chains were all obtained from the same sample, sequenced in a study of radiation and T cells in renal cell carcinoma (dated by TCRdb to the early 2020s). Explained via the paper, the time point label denotes: blood 2 weeks post-SBRT. The intended sense of this specimen's treatment or condition label: 15 Gy SBRT to primary tumor, nephrectomy 4 weeks later. The library was generated by the immunoSEQ multiplex PCR assay. Drawn from immuneACCESS, this table holds only the in-frame rearrangements with V and J called that TCRdb kept. Clones are partly lost; checked studies trace under half to an unresolved V gene and leave the rest unexplained. The sample data list fewer than 150,000 clones, and around nine tenths of these were observed just once. The ten largest account for over 4.5% of the sample. The source material was blood, sampled from a patient whose treatment included radiotherapy and nephrectomy. These receptors all stem from a woman aged 70 to 79 with renal cell carcinoma.

This chain uses TRBV6-5 with TRBJ2-7, with TRBD1 matching 8 bases. The CDR3 is 15 amino acids. Per the germline V gene, CDR1 is MNHEY and CDR2 is SVGAGI. After removal of 2 bases from V and 5 bases from J, the junction contained 8 bases not matched to a gene. CDR3 amino acids: CASSYIQGAVDEQYF. The CDR3 DNA is TGTGCCAGCAGTTACATTCAGGGGGCGGTCGACGAGCAGTACTTC.

The chain is built from TRBV27 and TRBJ2-1; D is unresolved. CDR1 and CDR2 (germline): MNHEY, SMNVEV (reference sequence). CDR3 size: 14 residues. The V gene lost 5 bases and the J gene lost 3 bases, with 11 bases spanning the gap. The CDR3 DNA is TGTGCCAGCAGTCCCCTGGGTGACTACAATGAGCAGTTCTTC. Its protein is CASSPLGDYNEQFF.

The chain has TRBV7-3 and TRBJ2-2; the match to TRBD1 covers 7 bases. The J segment lost 5 bases and the V segment lost 3 bases, leaving 9 bases of the junction unmatched. CDR1 and CDR2 from the germline V gene are SGHTA and FQGTGA. The CDR3 runs to 16 residues. The DNA of the CDR3 is TGTGCCAGCAGCTTCGATACAGGGGTTTATACCGGGGAGCTGTTTTTT. Translating it yields CASSFDTGVYTGELFF.

The V call is TRBV5-1, the J call TRBJ2-5, with 7 bases lining up with TRBD1. The better agreement between TRBJ2-7 and the DNA end casts doubt on the J call. The CDR3 extends over 14 amino acids. Germline V CDR1 and CDR2: SGHRS, YFSETQ. CDR3 sequence reads: CASSPRTGVYEQYF. The CDR3 DNA reads TGCGCCAGCAGTCCCAGGACAGGCGTTTACGAGCAGTACTTC.

The chain couples TRBV14 to TRBJ2-1, with 9 bases fitting TRBD1. Germline V CDR1 and CDR2: SGHDN, FVKESK. The CDR3 is made up of 17 amino acids. J was trimmed by 7 bases and V by 4 bases; bases with no gene match: 14. The CDR3 is CASSLTGGPRKVNEQFF. Here the CDR3 DNA reads TGTGCCAGCAGCCTAACAGGGGGCCCTCGAAAAGTAAATGAGCAGTTCTTC.

This rearrangement joins TRBV30 to TRBJ2-1; D is possibly TRBD2 (5 bases). The germline CDR1 and CDR2 sequences are GTSNPN and SVGIG (reference sequence). V was clipped by 2 bases and J by 0 bases, with 14 bases between them. This CDR3 has 16 residues. The CDR3 nucleotides read TGTGCCTGGAGTAGGGATACGGGATTCTCCTACAATGAGCAGTTCTTC. It codes for CAWSRDTGFSYNEQFF.

CDR3 sequence (DNA): TGTGCCAGCAGTTATCCAGCAGGGCACTACGAGCAGTACTTC. Amino acids: CASSYPAGHYEQYF. The J gene is TRBJ2-7, the V gene TRBV6-6, with D possibly being TRBD1 (5 bases). Per the germline V gene, CDR1 is MNHNY and CDR2 is SVGAGI (reference sequence). This CDR3 has 14 residues. Deletions cut 3 bases from V and 3 bases from J, with 12 bases between.

The chain uses TRBV15 and TRBJ2-7; D could derive from TRBD1 or TRBD2 (6 bases each). Germline CDR1 LNHNV, CDR2 YYDKDF (reference sequence). The CDR3 loop spans 18 amino acids. The ends were cut back, 0 bases at V and 7 bases at J, with 25 bases in the middle. DNA of the CDR3: TGTGCCACCAGCAGAGATGTTGGAGGAGGACAGTTCGCGGGGGAGCAGTACTTC. Encoded protein: CATSRDVGGGQFAGEQYF. Full variable domain (missing parts from reference TRBV15 and TRBJ2-7): DAMVIQNPRYQVTQFGKPVTLSCSQTLNHNVMYWYQQKSSQAPKLLFHYYDKDFNNEADTPDNFQSRRPNTSFCFLDIRSPGLGDTAMYLCATSRDVGGGQFAGEQYFGPGTRLTVT.

The rearrangement links TRBV7-2 to TRBJ2-3, with 7 bases that match TRBD2. V trimming: 5 bases; J trimming: 4 bases; junction bases outside the gene matches: 9. Germline V gives CDR1 SGHTA, CDR2 FQGNSA. This CDR3 region has 15 residues. DNA for the CDR3: TGTGCCAGCAGCCTGGGGGGAGGGAGTGCAGATACGCAGTATTTT. It encodes CASSLGGGSADTQYF. Full variable domain (missing parts from reference TRBV7-2 and TRBJ2-3): GAGVSQSPSNKVTEKGKDVELRCDPISGHTALYWYRQSLGQGLEFLIYFQGNSAPDKSGLPSDRFSAERTGGSVSTLTIQRTQQEDSAVYLCASSLGGGSADTQYFGPGTRLTVL.

V usage is TRBV27 and J usage is TRBJ1-5; unclear D gene. CDR1 and CDR2 from the germline V gene are MNHEY and SMNVEV (reference sequence). The CDR3 is 15 residues long. The germline V and J ends were trimmed by 0 bases and 4 bases, with 10 bases remaining between them. CDR3 nucleotide sequence: TGTGCCAGCAGTTTATCGCCAGCCGGGAATCAGCCCCAGCATTTT. Its protein product is CASSLSPAGNQPQHF.

V and J are TRBV18 and TRBJ2-7; D is possibly TRBD1 or TRBD2 (5 bases each). V lost 3 bases, J lost 3 bases, and 15 bases lay in between. This CDR3 comprises 15 residues. Looked up from germline, CDR1 is KGHSH and CDR2 is LQKENI. The CDR3 region is CASSPVGRDHYEQYF. CDR3 in DNA: TGTGCCAGCTCACCGGTGGGTCGGGACCACTACGAGCAGTACTTC.

The chain's CDR3 is CASSFGETGPFLYGYTF. DNA for the CDR3: TGTGCCAGCAGCTTTGGAGAGACAGGGCCTTTTTTGTATGGCTACACCTTC. The J gene is TRBJ1-2, the V gene TRBV21-1; TRBD1, the table's D call, lacks a check against the DNA. TRBV21-1 is classified as a pseudogene. The CDR3 contains 17 residues.

The chain joins TRBV29-1 to TRBJ2-5; D may be TRBD1 (5 bases). V was clipped by 4 bases and J by 0 bases, with 6 bases between them. CDR3 size: 12 residues. CDR1 and CDR2 (germline): SQVTM, ANQGSEA. The CDR3 sequence is CSVARDQETQYF. CDR3 DNA sequence: TGCAGCGTTGCCAGGGACCAAGAGACCCAGTACTTC. The entire variable domain, with the rest obtained from reference TRBV29-1 and TRBJ2-5, is as follows: SAVISQKPSRDICQRGTSLTIQCQVDSQVTMMFWYRQQPGQSLTLIATANQGSEATYESGFVIDKFPISRPNLTFSTLTVSNMSPEDSSIYLCSVARDQETQYFGPGTRLLVL.

This clone was recorded only once. The rearrangement links TRBV4-2 to TRBJ1-1; no clear D. Germline CDR1 reads LGHNA; CDR2 reads YNFKEQ. Trimming took off 1 base at V and 4 bases at J, with 10 bases between the two ends. There are 14 residues in the CDR3. The chain's CDR3 is CASSQGVGITEAFF. CDR3 in DNA: TGTGCCAGCAGCCAAGGTGTAGGGATCACTGAAGCTTTCTTT.

The rearrangement links TRBV19 to TRBJ1-3; D gene unclear. In germline, CDR1 is LNHDA, CDR2 SQIVND (reference sequence). CDR3 size: 14 residues. V gave up 4 bases and J gave up 0 bases, with 7 bases separating them. The CDR3 nucleotides read TGTGCCAGTAGTACCCGGCTCTCTGGAAACACCATATATTTT. Residues: CASSTRLSGNTIYF.

J is TRBJ1-2 and V is TRBV4-2, with TRBD1 as a possible D gene (5 bases). V lost 1 base to trimming and J lost 4 bases, with 16 bases between them. The CDR3 spans 16 residues. Per the germline V gene, CDR1 is LGHNA and CDR2 is YNFKEQ. CDR3 protein: CASSQAPVQGPYGYTF. The CDR3 DNA follows: TGTGCCAGCAGCCAAGCCCCCGTTCAGGGCCCCTATGGCTACACCTTC.

The chain employs TRBV5-8 and TRBJ1-1; D gene unclear. This CDR3 contains 14 residues. The V and J ends lost 1 base and 1 base respectively, with 8 bases between them. The V gene's germline CDR1 is SGHTS and CDR2 YDEGEE. DNA for the CDR3: TGTGCCAGCAGCTTGTATCGAGGGAACACTGAAGCTTTCTTT. This encodes CASSLYRGNTEAFF. Looking up the rest from reference TRBV5-8 and TRBJ1-1 gives the full variable domain: EAGVTQSPTHLIKTRGQQATLRCSPISGHTSVYWYQQALGLGLQFLLWYDEGEERNRGNFPPRFSGRQFPNYSSELNVNALELEDSALYLCASSLYRGNTEAFFGQGTRLTVV.

This sequence joins TRBV5-6 and TRBJ1-2; D is undetermined. The CDR3 covers 15 residues. Germline lookup yields CDR1 SGHDT and CDR2 YYEEEE. V dropped 1 base and J dropped 0 bases, with 10 bases sitting between them. CDR3 coding DNA: TGTGCCAGCAGCTTGAGCCTCGGAGCTAACTATGGCTACACCTTC. As protein: CASSLSLGANYGYTF.

The rearrangement joins TRBV5-4 to TRBJ1-3; D is possibly TRBD1 (6 bases). Germline loops: CDR1 SGHNT, CDR2 YYREEE (reference sequence). Trimming took off 0 bases at V and 4 bases at J, with 17 bases between the two ends. This CDR3 has 17 amino acids. The CDR3 protein is CASSLAHPGAPGNTIYF. CDR3 bases: TGTGCCAGCAGCTTGGCCCACCCAGGGGCGCCGGGAAACACCATATATTTT.

V usage is TRBV18 and J usage is TRBJ1-5; the D is unclear. CDR1 and CDR2 from the germline V gene are KGHSH and LQKENI. Trimming took 2 bases from V and 3 from J, leaving 20 bases between them. CDR3 size: 18 residues. In nucleotides, the CDR3 is TGTGCCAGCTCACCAGGGCTCGTCCCCCCCGGGGTCAATCAGCCCCAGCATTTT. Protein product: CASSPGLVPPGVNQPQHF.

The V and J genes are TRBV11-3 and TRBJ2-5; a weak D match, TRBD1 (6 bases). Germline V lookup: CDR1 SGHNT, CDR2 YENEEA. The CDR3 is made up of 15 amino acids. V was shortened by 1 base and J by 2 bases, with 11 bases between the two germline ends. In nucleotides, the CDR3 is TGTGCCAGCAGCTTAGTTCGGACAGCTCAAGAGACCCAGTACTTC. Its protein is CASSLVRTAQETQYF.